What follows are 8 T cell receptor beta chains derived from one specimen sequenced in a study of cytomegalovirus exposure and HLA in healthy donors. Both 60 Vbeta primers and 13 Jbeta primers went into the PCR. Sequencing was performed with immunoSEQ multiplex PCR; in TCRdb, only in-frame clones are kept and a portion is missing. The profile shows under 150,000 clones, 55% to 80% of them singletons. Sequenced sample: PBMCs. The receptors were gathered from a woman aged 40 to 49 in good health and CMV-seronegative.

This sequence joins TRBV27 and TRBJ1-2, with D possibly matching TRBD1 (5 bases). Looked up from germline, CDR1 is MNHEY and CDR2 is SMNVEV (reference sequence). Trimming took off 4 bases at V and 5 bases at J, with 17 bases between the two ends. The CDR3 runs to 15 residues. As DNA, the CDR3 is TGTGCCAGCAGTTCGGGGGGTGAATTAGGGTATGGCTACACCTTC. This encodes CASSSGGELGYGYTF.

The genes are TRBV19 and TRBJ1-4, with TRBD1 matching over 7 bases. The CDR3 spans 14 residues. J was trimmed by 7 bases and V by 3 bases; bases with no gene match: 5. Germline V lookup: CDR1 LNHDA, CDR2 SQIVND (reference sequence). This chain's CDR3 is CASSITGVSEKLFF. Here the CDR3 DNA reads TGTGCCAGTAGTATTACAGGGGTTAGTGAAAAACTGTTTTTT.

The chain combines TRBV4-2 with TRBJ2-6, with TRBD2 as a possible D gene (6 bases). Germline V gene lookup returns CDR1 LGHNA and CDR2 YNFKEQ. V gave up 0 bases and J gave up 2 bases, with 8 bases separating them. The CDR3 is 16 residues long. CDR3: CASSQDGGTGANVLTF. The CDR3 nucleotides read TGTGCCAGCAGCCAAGACGGAGGGACTGGGGCCAACGTCCTGACTTTC.

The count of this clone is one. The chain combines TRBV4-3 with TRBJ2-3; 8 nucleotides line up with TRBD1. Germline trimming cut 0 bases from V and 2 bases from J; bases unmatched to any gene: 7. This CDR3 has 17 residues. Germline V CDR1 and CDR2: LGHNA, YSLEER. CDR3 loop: CASSQEDGQGNTDTQYF. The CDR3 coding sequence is TGCGCCAGCAGCCAAGAGGACGGACAGGGCAACACAGATACGCAGTATTTT.

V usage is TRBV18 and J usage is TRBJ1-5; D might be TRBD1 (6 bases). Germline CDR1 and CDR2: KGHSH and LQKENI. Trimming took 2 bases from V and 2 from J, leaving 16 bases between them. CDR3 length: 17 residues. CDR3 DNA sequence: TGTGCCAGCTCACCAGCAGGCAGGGGAGTTGGCAATCAGCCCCAGCATTTT. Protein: CASSPAGRGVGNQPQHF.

This CDR3 is CASSEGRGGNTEAFF. CDR3 DNA: TGTGCCAGCAGTGAAGGTAGGGGGGGCAACACTGAAGCTTTCTTT. The rearrangement links TRBV2 to TRBJ1-1; TRBD1 might be the D (6 bases). This CDR3 is built from 15 residues. Between the trimmed V and J ends, which lost 1 base and 2 bases, there was a span of 11 bases. Germline CDR1 is SNHLY and CDR2 is FYNNEI.

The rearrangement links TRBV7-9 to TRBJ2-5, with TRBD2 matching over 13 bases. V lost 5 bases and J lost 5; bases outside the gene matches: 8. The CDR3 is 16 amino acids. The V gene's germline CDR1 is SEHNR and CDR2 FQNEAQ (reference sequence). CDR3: CASSPPGLAGWETQYF. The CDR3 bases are TGTGCCAGCAGCCCCCCGGGACTAGCGGGGTGGGAGACCCAGTACTTC. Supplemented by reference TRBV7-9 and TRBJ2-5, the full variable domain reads DTGVSQNPRHKITKRGQNVTFRCDPISEHNRLYWYRQTLGQGPEFLTYFQNEAQLEKSRLLSDRFSAERPKGSFSTLEIQRTEQGDSAMYLCASSPPGLAGWETQYFGPGTRLLVL.

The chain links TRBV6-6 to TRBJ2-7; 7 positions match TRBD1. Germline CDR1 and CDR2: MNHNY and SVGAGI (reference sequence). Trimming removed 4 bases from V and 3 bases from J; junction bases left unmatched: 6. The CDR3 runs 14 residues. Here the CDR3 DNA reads TGTGCCAGCAGTTCACCGGGACAGAGCTACGAGCAGTACTTC. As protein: CASSSPGQSYEQYF.